The 11 T cell receptor beta chains below all came from one sample that was sequenced in a study of OX40 agonist ivuxolimab in advanced cancers. Assay: immunoSEQ multiplex PCR; the TCRdb copy retains only in-frame clones and omits some. The data hold about 29,000 clones, with 85% to 95% observed a single time. Material: CD4+ or CD8+ T cells sorted from blood, obtained in a trial of the OX40 agonist ivuxolimab. The origin of the receptors is an adult with an advanced solid tumor such as melanoma, head and neck, liver or kidney cancer.

The V and J genes are TRBV29-1 and TRBJ1-6; no clear D gene. The V gene lost 5 bases and the J gene lost 7 bases, with 6 bases spanning the gap. Germline CDR1 is SQVTM and CDR2 is ANQGSEA. This CDR3 has 11 residues. The CDR3 is CSVLTNSPLHF. The DNA for the CDR3 is TGCAGCGTTCTGACGAATTCACCCCTCCACTTT.

The chain uses TRBV5-1 and TRBJ2-5, with 7 bases identical to TRBD1. Germline CDR1 is SGHRS and CDR2 is YFSETQ. V was clipped by 0 bases and J by 3 bases; unmatched bases: 5. There are 15 residues in the CDR3. The CDR3 loop reads CASSLGQGVEETQYF. For the CDR3, the DNA is TGCGCCAGCAGCTTGGGTCAGGGGGTGGAAGAGACCCAGTACTTC.

The rearrangement uses TRBV25-1 and TRBJ1-5, with 9 bases that match TRBD1. Per germline, CDR1 MGHDK and CDR2 SYGVNS. The CDR3 sequence is 18 residues long. The V segment lost 6 bases and the J segment 4 bases; nucleotides outside the gene matches: 16. This CDR3 is CASRPRWDREIWNQPQHF. The CDR3 coding sequence is TGTGCCAGCAGACCACGGTGGGACAGGGAAATCTGGAATCAGCCCCAGCATTTT. The complete variable domain, with remaining parts taken from reference TRBV25-1 and TRBJ1-5, reads EADIYQTPRYLVIGTGKKITLECSQTMGHDKMYWYQQDPGMELHLIHYSYGVNSTEKGDLSSESTVSRIRTEHFPLTLESARPSHTSQYLCASRPRWDREIWNQPQHFGDGTRLSIL.

The genes are TRBV6-1 and TRBJ2-7; D gene unclear. The ends were cut back, 2 bases at V and 0 bases at J, with 8 bases in the middle. Germline CDR1 and CDR2: MNHNS and SASEGT. The CDR3 has 14 residues. This CDR3 reads CASSETASSYEQYF. In DNA form, the CDR3 reads TGTGCCAGCAGTGAAACGGCAAGCTCCTACGAGCAGTACTTC.

This sequence joins TRBV30 and TRBJ1-3; D is undetermined. Looked up from germline, CDR1 is GTSNPN and CDR2 is SVGIG (reference sequence). Trimming left V 3 bases short and J 4 bases short, with 16 bases between. CDR3 length equals 15 residues. This chain's CDR3 is CAWSPLWDEGNTIYF. Written as DNA, the CDR3 is TGTGCCTGGAGCCCCCTGTGGGATGAGGGAAACACCATATATTTT.

This chain joins TRBV28 and TRBJ2-5; TRBD1 matches 9 bases. The ends lost 5 bases at V and 4 bases at J; junction bases unmatched: 2. CDR3 length: 13 residues. The germline CDR1 and CDR2 sequences are MDHEN and SYDVKM. The CDR3 DNA reads TGTGCCAGCAGTGACAGGGGGGGAGAGACCCAGTACTTC. Translated: CASSDRGGETQYF. The complete variable domain, with remaining parts taken from reference TRBV28 and TRBJ2-5, reads DVKVTQSSRYLVKRTGEKVFLECVQDMDHENMFWYRQDPGLGLRLIYFSYDVKMKEKGDIPEGYSVSREKKERFSLILESASTNQTSMYLCASSDRGGETQYFGPGTRLLVL.

A single count supports this clone. This chain joins TRBV19 and TRBJ2-3, with D uncertain. The V and J ends lost 2 bases and 2 bases respectively, with 11 bases between them. Germline V gene sequence: CDR1 LNHDA, CDR2 SQIVND (reference sequence). The CDR3 has 15 amino acids. This CDR3 is CASSIRPHLTDTQYF. The CDR3 DNA reads TGTGCCAGTAGTATAAGGCCACACCTCACAGATACGCAGTATTTT.

The V gene is TRBV6-4, the J gene TRBJ2-1; a weak D match, TRBD1 (6 bases). Germline V gene lookup returns CDR1 MRHNA and CDR2 SNTAGT. The CDR3 contains 13 residues. The V end was cut by 5 bases, the J end by 7 bases, with 12 bases between. The CDR3 DNA follows: TGTGCCAGCAGTCCTTCAGGGGAGAATGAGCAGTTCTTC. Protein: CASSPSGENEQFF.

The chain uses TRBV25-1 and TRBJ2-7, with D perhaps matching TRBD2 (5 bases). With 11 bases removed from V and 0 bases from J, the gap between germline ends came to 14 bases. The CDR3 covers 13 residues. CDR1 MGHDK and CDR2 SYGVNS come from the germline V gene. The CDR3 reads CASLSGSSYEQYF. CDR3 DNA: TGTGCCTCCCTCTCTGGGAGCTCCTACGAGCAGTACTTC.

This clone is medium-sized (0.01 to 0.1%). The gene calls are TRBV7-9 and TRBJ1-1; weak D call: TRBD1 (5 bases). The germline CDR1 and CDR2 sequences are SEHNR and FQNEAQ (reference sequence). Trimming stripped 1 base from V and 2 bases from J, with 8 bases between. The CDR3 covers 14 residues. CDR3 loop: CASSLGGVNTEAFF. CDR3 in DNA: TGTGCCAGCAGCTTAGGAGGGGTTAACACTGAAGCTTTCTTT.

The genes are TRBV5-1 and TRBJ2-1; no firm D call. Germline V gene lookup returns CDR1 SGHRS and CDR2 YFSETQ. The V end was cut by 0 bases, the J end by 7 bases, with 8 bases between. The CDR3 loop spans 13 amino acids. The CDR3: CASSLDATNEQFF. CDR3 DNA sequence: TGCGCCAGCAGCTTGGATGCGACAAATGAGCAGTTCTTC.